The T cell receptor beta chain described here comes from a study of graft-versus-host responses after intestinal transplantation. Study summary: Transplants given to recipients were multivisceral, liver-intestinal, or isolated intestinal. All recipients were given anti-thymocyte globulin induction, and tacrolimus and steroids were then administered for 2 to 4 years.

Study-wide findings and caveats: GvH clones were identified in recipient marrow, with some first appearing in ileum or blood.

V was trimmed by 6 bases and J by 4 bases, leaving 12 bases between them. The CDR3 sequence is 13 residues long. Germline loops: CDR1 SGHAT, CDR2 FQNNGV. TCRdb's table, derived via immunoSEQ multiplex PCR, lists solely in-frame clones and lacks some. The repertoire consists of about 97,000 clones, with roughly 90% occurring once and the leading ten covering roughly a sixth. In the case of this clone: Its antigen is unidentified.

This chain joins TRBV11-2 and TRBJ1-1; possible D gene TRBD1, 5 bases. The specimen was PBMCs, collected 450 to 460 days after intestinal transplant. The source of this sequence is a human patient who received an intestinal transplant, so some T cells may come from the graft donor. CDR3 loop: CASRRGGGTEAFF. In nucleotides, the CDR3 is TGTGCCAGCAGAAGGGGTGGCGGCACTGAAGCTTTCTTT.